These 21 T cell receptor beta chains were sequenced from one sample in a study of CD4+ T cells in melanoma. Sequenced by immunoSEQ multiplex PCR; TCRdb stores in-frame clones only, minus some. The sample holds around 110,000 clones; approximately 90% are singletons and the top ten take 3% to 4%. Sequencing was carried out using peripheral blood. The receptors were gathered from a human donor with melanoma.

The chain links TRBV5-1 to TRBJ2-5; maybe TRBD2 (7 bases). CDR1 is SGHRS, CDR2 YFSETQ, per germline. The CDR3 has 16 residues. The V end was cut by 3 bases, the J end by 5 bases, with 20 bases between. CDR3 DNA sequence: TGCGCCAGCAGCTGGACAGCGGGGTTTGGGGAGGAGACCCAGTACTTC. Its protein is CASSWTAGFGEETQYF.

V usage is TRBV19 and J usage is TRBJ1-2; TRBD1 matches at 7 bases. The V gene's germline CDR1 is LNHDA and CDR2 SQIVND (reference sequence). The CDR3 is 18 amino acids. The trim removed 3 bases at V and 3 bases at J, leaving 16 bases unmatched. CDR3 amino acids: CASSIRRQGIGGYYGYTF. The CDR3 DNA reads as TGTGCCAGTAGTATCCGTCGACAGGGAATTGGGGGCTACTATGGCTACACCTTC.

This chain uses TRBV18 with TRBJ1-3; D ambiguous. V lost 3 bases, J lost 0 bases, and 9 bases lay in between. The CDR3 contains 15 residues. CDR1 KGHSH and CDR2 LQKENI come from the germline V gene. The CDR3 spells CASSPSIGSGNTIYF. The CDR3 DNA reads TGTGCCAGCTCACCTTCAATCGGCTCTGGAAACACCATATATTTT.

This clone appeared a few times. The V gene is TRBV6-1, the J gene TRBJ2-3, with 11 bases that match TRBD2. The CDR3 runs to 14 residues. Germline CDR1 reads MNHNS; CDR2 reads SASEGT. Germline trimming cut 8 bases from V and 2 bases from J; bases unmatched to any gene: 3. The CDR3 DNA follows: TGTGCCAGCGGGACTAGCGGATTCACAGATACGCAGTATTTT. It yields the protein CASGTSGFTDTQYF.

The rearrangement uses TRBV7-9 and TRBJ2-3; 8 bases fit TRBD2. Germline V gene sequence: CDR1 SEHNR, CDR2 FQNEAQ (reference sequence). The J segment lost 6 bases and the V segment lost 2 bases, leaving 10 bases of the junction unmatched. This CDR3 spans 16 amino acids. In DNA, the CDR3 is TGTGCCAGCAGCTTATTCGGGGGGGTGACCCCTGATACGCAGTATTTT. Translation: CASSLFGGVTPDTQYF. The full variable domain, rest sourced from reference TRBV7-9 and TRBJ2-3, is DTGVSQNPRHKITKRGQNVTFRCDPISEHNRLYWYRQTLGQGPEFLTYFQNEAQLEKSRLLSDRFSAERPKGSFSTLEIQRTEQGDSAMYLCASSLFGGVTPDTQYFGPGTRLTVL.

This rearrangement joins TRBV6-6 to TRBJ2-1; 8 bases match TRBD2. Losses at the gene ends were 2 bases for V and 8 bases for J; bases not matched to a gene: 8. Germline V gene lookup returns CDR1 MNHNY and CDR2 SVGAGI (reference sequence). The CDR3 covers 15 residues. This CDR3 is CASSYAGGKIHEQFF. The CDR3 region has the DNA TGTGCCAGCAGTTACGCGGGGGGAAAAATCCATGAGCAGTTCTTC.

Only one count was recorded for this clone. The V and J genes are TRBV2 and TRBJ2-5, with no clear D. Germline V CDR1 and CDR2: SNHLY, FYNNEI. V dropped 5 bases and J dropped 4 bases, with 8 bases sitting between them. The CDR3 is 12 residues long. The CDR3 here is CASSPARETQYF. The DNA of the CDR3 is TGTGCCAGCAGTCCCGCCCGAGAGACCCAGTACTTC.

The V and J genes are TRBV7-3 and TRBJ2-2; TRBD2 agrees at 8 bases. Germline lookup yields CDR1 SGHTA and CDR2 FQGTGA. J gave up 6 bases and V 5 bases, and 11 bases lay outside the gene matches. The CDR3 has 16 residues. CDR3 residues: CASSLFGGRSAGELFF. For the CDR3, the DNA is TGTGCCAGCAGCCTATTCGGCGGGAGGAGCGCCGGGGAGCTGTTTTTT.

This clone has a handful of counts. The chain employs TRBV9 and TRBJ1-3; D perhaps matches TRBD1 (5 bases). The germline gives CDR1 SGDLS, CDR2 YYNGEE. CDR3 length equals 17 residues. V gave up 1 base and J gave up 8 bases, with 22 bases separating them. CDR3 coding DNA: TGTGCCAGCAGCGTATGGGACGGTGGTCGCCCGCATGACACCATATATTTT. Amino acids: CASSVWDGGRPHDTIYF.

This clone has only one observation. The chain is built from TRBV11-3 and TRBJ2-1; tentative D call: TRBD2 (6 bases). The germline CDR1 and CDR2 sequences are SGHNT and YENEEA. This CDR3 is 14 amino acids long. Trimming removed 4 bases at V and 8 bases at J, with 15 bases between. Here the CDR3 DNA reads TGTGCCAGCAGCTCAAAGGCGCAGCGGGATGAGCAGTTCTTC. Protein sequence: CASSSKAQRDEQFF.

V usage is TRBV4-2 and J usage is TRBJ2-5; 11 nucleotides align to TRBD2. Per germline, CDR1 LGHNA and CDR2 YNFKEQ. After removal of 4 bases from V and 4 bases from J, the junction contained 11 bases not matched to a gene. The CDR3 extends over 17 amino acids. The CDR3 protein is CASSREVSGGAPETQYF. In DNA, the CDR3 is TGTGCCAGCAGCCGAGAGGTTAGCGGGGGGGCCCCAGAGACCCAGTACTTC.

The chain couples TRBV5-1 to TRBJ2-2; tentatively, D is TRBD2 (7 bases). The CDR3 is made up of 15 amino acids. CDR1 is SGHRS and CDR2 is YFSETQ in the germline V gene. V was pared by 6 bases and J by 1 base, with 13 bases between. The CDR3 bases are TGCGCCAGCACCTCGGGGGGACAGAACACCGGGGAGCTGTTTTTT. This gives the protein CASTSGGQNTGELFF.

This clone was seen once. The rearrangement links TRBV29-1 to TRBJ2-5; 9 bases agree with TRBD2. The CDR3 covers 14 residues. With V trimmed by 6 bases and J by 5 bases, 10 bases remained unmatched. Germline lookup yields CDR1 SQVTM and CDR2 ANQGSEA. In DNA form, the CDR3 reads TGCAGCGTGGCTAGATTGGGACTAGCTGAGACCCAGTACTTC. Its protein is CSVARLGLAETQYF. Filled out from reference TRBV29-1 and TRBJ2-5, the complete variable domain reads SAVISQKPSRDICQRGTSLTIQCQVDSQVTMMFWYRQQPGQSLTLIATANQGSEATYESGFVIDKFPISRPNLTFSTLTVSNMSPEDSSIYLCSVARLGLAETQYFGPGTRLLVL.

The CDR3 protein is CASSQVDLGFSYNEQFF. The DNA for the CDR3 is TGCGCCAGCAGCCAAGTTGATTTGGGTTTTTCCTACAATGAGCAGTTCTTC. The V and J genes are TRBV4-1 and TRBJ2-1; D is unclear. Germline CDR1 is MGHRA and CDR2 is YSYEKL. The V and J ends lost 1 base and 1 base respectively, with 14 bases between them. There are 17 residues in the CDR3.

This clone was detected a few times. Here the CDR3 DNA reads TGTGCCAGCAGCTTAGTCTACGAGCAGTACTTC. It specifies CASSLVYEQYF. This rearrangement joins TRBV11-2 to TRBJ2-7, with no clear D. This CDR3 has 11 amino acids. Germline assignment: CDR1 SGHAT and CDR2 FQNNGV. Trimming cost V 1 base and J 3 bases, with 1 base left between them.

The genes are TRBV18 and TRBJ1-2; TRBD1 is a possible D gene (6 bases). The CDR3 spans 13 residues. CDR1 and CDR2 from the germline V gene are KGHSH and LQKENI. The germline V and J ends were trimmed by 2 bases and 3 bases, with 7 bases remaining between them. This chain's CDR3 is CASSPNRDYGYTF. The CDR3, as DNA: TGTGCCAGCTCACCAAACAGGGACTATGGCTACACCTTC.

This sequence joins TRBV29-1 and TRBJ2-1, with TRBD2 matching over 14 bases. Germline CDR1 and CDR2: SQVTM and ANQGSEA. Unmatched junction bases numbered 4, after V lost 5 bases and J lost 7 bases. The CDR3 is 14 residues long. As DNA, the CDR3 is TGCAGCGTTAGACTAGCGGGGGGGCGTAATGAGCAGTTCTTC. Its translation is CSVRLAGGRNEQFF.

The J gene is TRBJ2-7, the V gene TRBV2; 9 bases line up with TRBD1. Looked up from germline, CDR1 is SNHLY and CDR2 is FYNNEI. This CDR3 has 13 amino acids. The V segment lost 6 bases and the J segment 5 bases; nucleotides outside the gene matches: 5. The CDR3 is CASRGWTGDEQYF. The CDR3 DNA reads as TGTGCCAGCAGGGGGTGGACAGGGGACGAGCAGTACTTC.

CDR3 nucleotides: TGTGCCAGCAGCCGGCCCCCTAGCGGGGTATACAATGAGCAGTTCTTC. This sequence encodes CASSRPPSGVYNEQFF. The V call is TRBV7-9, the J call TRBJ2-1; 9 bases line up with TRBD2. CDR3 length equals 16 residues. Trimming cost V 5 bases and J 4 bases; bases outside gene matches: 9. CDR1 SEHNR and CDR2 FQNEAQ come from the germline V gene (reference sequence).

V is TRBV18 and J is TRBJ2-3, with no clear D. Trimming removed 4 bases from V and 2 bases from J, with 4 bases in between. The CDR3 has 12 amino acids. Germline V gene sequence: CDR1 KGHSH, CDR2 LQKENI. CDR3 loop: CASSLLTDTQYF. The CDR3, as DNA: TGTGCCAGCTCACTACTCACAGATACGCAGTATTTT.

The genes are TRBV9 and TRBJ2-1; 7 bases map to TRBD1. The germline V gene has CDR1 SGDLS and CDR2 YYNGEE. This CDR3 region has 13 residues. The ends lost 3 bases at V and 5 bases at J; junction bases unmatched: 2. CDR3 coding DNA: TGTGCCAGCAGCGGTGGGACAGACAATGAGCAGTTCTTC. Its translation is CASSGGTDNEQFF.